The clone carrying this TCR beta chain came up a few times. The data originate from a study of T cell responses to AZD1222 COVID-19 vaccine. The protocol was immunoSEQ multiplex PCR, while the TCRdb copy is restricted to in-frame clones and leaves out a portion. The sample carries approximately 99,000 clones, roughly 87% recorded once. Germline CDR1 SGHTA, CDR2 FQGNSA. Germline trimming cut 5 bases from V and 6 bases from J; bases unmatched to any gene: 7. The CDR3 totals 13 residues. The J gene is TRBJ2-7, the V gene TRBV7-2, with 7 bases fitting TRBD1. This receptor was taken from an adult in good health. Here the sequenced sample was peripheral blood, taken on day 0 of MenACWY control vaccination. CDR3 residues: CASSPGYRGEQYF. The CDR3 DNA reads as TGTGCCAGCAGCCCAGGATACAGGGGCGAGCAGTACTTC.